Shown below are 29 T cell receptor beta chains from a single sample sequenced in a study of cytotoxic CD8 clonotypes in ibrutinib-treated CLL. The method was immunoSEQ multiplex PCR; TCRdb's version includes in-frame clones alone and lacks a portion of them. Here the sample spans approximately 140,000 clones, 60% to 80% being singletons. Sample: PBMCs, taken after 12 months of ibrutinib treatment. Every receptor here comes from a human donor with chronic lymphocytic leukemia.

This chain uses TRBV7-6 with TRBJ1-6, with a weak D call TRBD1 (6 bases). The length of the CDR3 is 15 residues. The V end was cut by 5 bases, the J end by 5 bases, with 13 bases between. CDR1 is SGHVS, CDR2 FNYEAQ, per germline. CDR3 coding DNA: TGTGCCAGCAGCCAACGGACAGCAAATAATTCACCCCTCCACTTT. Encoded protein: CASSQRTANNSPLHF.

The J gene is TRBJ2-7, the V gene TRBV7-2; D remains ambiguous. Looked up from germline, CDR1 is SGHTA and CDR2 is FQGNSA. The CDR3 has 16 amino acids. The V end was cut by 1 base, the J end by 3 bases, with 16 bases between. In nucleotides, the CDR3 is TGTGCCAGCAGCTTAGATGGAGCGCCTCAATACTACGAGCAGTACTTC. It codes for CASSLDGAPQYYEQYF.

The J gene is TRBJ2-3, the V gene TRBV6-5, with 7 bases identical to TRBD2. The CDR3 loop spans 16 amino acids. Germline V gene data show CDR1 as MNHEY and CDR2 as SVGAGI. Trimming took 3 bases from V and 1 from J; bases not matched to a gene: 7. CDR3 nucleotides: TGTGCCAGCAGTTATCGGGGCGGGGGAGGCACAGATACGCAGTATTTT. It codes for CASSYRGGGGTDTQYF.

This sequence joins TRBV4-1 and TRBJ1-2; D is uncertain. This CDR3 region has 14 residues. The germline gives CDR1 MGHRA, CDR2 YSYEKL. The V end was cut by 4 bases, the J end by 5 bases, with 14 bases between. DNA for the CDR3: TGCGCCAGCAGCCGCCAGATGGGAGGGTATGGCTACACCTTC. As protein: CASSRQMGGYGYTF.

DNA of the CDR3: TGTGCCATCAGTGTGCAGAATAATGAAAAACTGTTTTTT. Its protein product is CAISVQNNEKLFF. The rearrangement uses TRBV10-3 and TRBJ1-4; D ambiguous. In germline, CDR1 is ENHRY, CDR2 SYGVKD. V was cut by 4 bases and J by 4 bases, with 7 bases left in between. The CDR3 contains 13 residues.

The chain is built from TRBV14 and TRBJ2-5; D may be TRBD2 (5 bases). CDR3 length equals 12 residues. V gave up 1 base and J gave up 5 bases, with 5 bases separating them. Germline values: CDR1 SGHDN, CDR2 FVKESK. The CDR3 loop reads CASSQGGETQYF. The CDR3 DNA is TGTGCCAGCAGCCAAGGAGGGGAGACCCAGTACTTC. The entire variable domain, with the rest obtained from reference TRBV14 and TRBJ2-5, is as follows: EAGVTQFPSHSVIEKGQTVTLRCDPISGHDNLYWYRRVMGKEIKFLLHFVKESKQDESGMPNNRFLAERTGGTYSTLKVQPAELEDSGVYFCASSQGGETQYFGPGTRLLVL.

CDR3 in amino acids: CASSLYNTGELFF. For the CDR3, the DNA is TGTGCCAGCAGCTTATACAACACCGGGGAGCTGTTTTTT. The chain is built from TRBV7-2 and TRBJ2-2; D ambiguous. Germline CDR1 is SGHTA and CDR2 is FQGNSA. The CDR3 extends over 13 amino acids. V was trimmed by 2 bases and J by 2 bases, leaving 3 bases between them.

This clone has only a few counts. CDR3 sequence reads: CASSDITGEDGYTF. CDR3 coding DNA: TGTGCCAGCAGCGATATCACAGGGGAGGACGGCTACACCTTC. V usage is TRBV2 and J usage is TRBJ1-2, with 7 bases aligning to TRBD1. The CDR3 is 14 residues long. The V gene end was trimmed by 6 bases and the J gene end by 8 bases; junction bases not matched to a gene: 12. CDR1 SNHLY and CDR2 FYNNEI come from the germline V gene.

The V gene is TRBV7-2, the J gene TRBJ2-3; weak D call: TRBD1 (6 bases). The CDR3 has 16 residues. Germline V gene sequence: CDR1 SGHTA, CDR2 FQGNSA. Trimming took 2 bases from V and 7 from J, leaving 19 bases between them. The DNA for the CDR3 is TGTGCCAGCAGCTTATGGCTTCTAGGGGGACAAAATACGCAGTATTTT. Protein: CASSLWLLGGQNTQYF. Using reference TRBV7-2 and TRBJ2-3 for the parts outside the CDR3, the full variable domain is GAGVSQSPSNKVTEKGKDVELRCDPISGHTALYWYRQSLGQGLEFLIYFQGNSAPDKSGLPSDRFSAERTGGSVSTLTIQRTQQEDSAVYLCASSLWLLGGQNTQYFGPGTRLTVL.

This chain joins TRBV11-3 and TRBJ1-3; D unclear. The CDR3 loop spans 11 amino acids. Germline loops: CDR1 SGHNT, CDR2 YENEEA. V was trimmed by 1 base and J by 5 bases, leaving 0 bases between them. The CDR3 sequence: CASSLGNTIYF. CDR3 in DNA: TGTGCCAGCAGCTTAGGAAACACCATATATTTT. Full variable domain (outside the CDR3, taken from reference TRBV11-3 and TRBJ1-3): EAGVVQSPRYKIIEKKQPVAFWCNPISGHNTLYWYLQNLGQGPELLIRYENEEAVDDSQLPKDRFSAERLKGVDSTLKIQPAELGDSAVYLCASSLGNTIYFGEGSWLTVV.

The genes are TRBV23-1 and TRBJ1-2, with 8 bases that match TRBD1. TRBV23-1 is reported as an ORF; its role is uncertain. V lost 8 bases to trimming and J lost 3 bases; unmatched junction nucleotides: 8. This CDR3 region has 14 residues. The CDR3 loop reads CASANRQGHYGYTF. The CDR3 DNA sequence: TGCGCCAGCGCGAATAGACAGGGGCACTATGGCTACACCTTC.

The V and J genes are TRBV28 and TRBJ2-7, with a weak D call TRBD1 (6 bases). The V end lost 8 bases, the J end lost 1 base, and 15 bases lay between the germline ends. The CDR3 covers 14 residues. Germline V lookup: CDR1 MDHEN, CDR2 SYDVKM. CDR3 protein: CASSSQGQSYEQYF. DNA for the CDR3: TGTGCCAGCTCCTCACAGGGCCAATCCTACGAGCAGTACTTC.

This sequence joins TRBV4-2 and TRBJ2-7; no definite D call. The CDR3 is 16 amino acids. V gave up 0 bases and J gave up 2 bases, with 14 bases separating them. CDR1 is LGHNA, CDR2 YNFKEQ, per germline. CDR3 region: CASSQDGRMNAYEQYF. DNA for the CDR3: TGTGCCAGCAGCCAAGATGGTAGAATGAATGCCTACGAGCAGTACTTC.

The J gene is TRBJ1-2, the V gene TRBV2, with D possibly matching TRBD1 (6 bases). Germline lookup yields CDR1 SNHLY and CDR2 FYNNEI. The germline V and J ends were trimmed by 6 bases and 4 bases, with 21 bases remaining between them. The CDR3 runs 16 residues. The CDR3 sequence is CASSQLPLTGSYGYTF. The CDR3 region has the DNA TGTGCCAGCAGCCAACTCCCACTGACAGGAAGCTATGGCTACACCTTC.

There are a few counts of this clone. The chain carries TRBV30 and TRBJ1-1; D is uncertain. This CDR3 contains 13 residues. V was trimmed by 0 bases and J by 1 base, leaving 6 bases between them. Germline loops: CDR1 GTSNPN, CDR2 SVGIG (reference sequence). CDR3: CAWSVRGNTEAFF. The CDR3 DNA follows: TGTGCCTGGAGTGTACGAGGGAACACTGAAGCTTTCTTT.

V and J are TRBV18 and TRBJ2-7, with D tentatively TRBD1 or TRBD2 (5 bases each). V shed 10 bases and J shed 2 bases, with 18 bases lying between them. The CDR3 has 14 residues. The V gene's germline CDR1 is KGHSH and CDR2 LQKENI. In nucleotides, the CDR3 is TGTGCCACTCAACTCCGGGACGGGGCCTACGAGCAGTACTTC. Protein sequence: CATQLRDGAYEQYF.

This rearrangement joins TRBV2 to TRBJ2-7; D possibly corresponds to TRBD2 (7 bases). With 2 bases removed from V and 4 bases from J, the gap between germline ends came to 18 bases. CDR1 and CDR2 (germline): SNHLY, FYNNEI. This CDR3 contains 16 residues. In DNA form, the CDR3 reads TGTGCCAGCAGTGAAAGGGGGGGGCTTCTTTCTTACGAGCAGTACTTC. Its translation: CASSERGGLLSYEQYF.

This chain's CDR3 is CASGAGAYEQYF. CDR3 coding DNA: TGTGCCAGCGGGGCAGGAGCCTACGAGCAGTACTTC. The rearrangement links TRBV6-6 to TRBJ2-7, with D possibly TRBD1 on 5 matching bases. This CDR3 comprises 12 residues. Trimming stripped 8 bases from V and 2 bases from J, with 10 bases between. CDR1 is MNHNY, CDR2 SVGAGI, per germline (reference sequence).

The chain couples TRBV4-2 to TRBJ1-2; TRBD1 matches at 7 bases. Looked up from germline, CDR1 is LGHNA and CDR2 is YNFKEQ. The V gene end was trimmed by 1 base and the J gene end by 1 base; junction bases not matched to a gene: 6. The CDR3 sequence is 16 residues long. CDR3 coding DNA: TGTGCCAGCAGCCAAGTGCAGGGGGGAGTTAACTATGGCTACACCTTC. Residues: CASSQVQGGVNYGYTF.

The DNA for the CDR3 is TGTGCCAGCACTGGGGGCGCGGACACCGGGGAGCTGTTTTTT. It is translated as CASTGGADTGELFF. This sequence joins TRBV2 and TRBJ2-2, with D perhaps TRBD1 (6 bases). Trimming cost V 7 bases and J 3 bases, with 12 bases left between them. The germline CDR1 and CDR2 sequences are SNHLY and FYNNEI. The CDR3 is made up of 14 amino acids.

The chain carries TRBV28 and TRBJ2-7; 8 nucleotides align to TRBD1. CDR3 length: 17 amino acids. V trimming: 4 bases; J trimming: 2 bases; junction bases outside the gene matches: 13. Germline CDR1 MDHEN, CDR2 SYDVKM. The DNA of the CDR3 is TGTGCCAGCAGTTCTTCACGTTGGACAGGGATGACCTACGAGCAGTACTTC. Its protein product is CASSSSRWTGMTYEQYF.

The V gene is TRBV2, the J gene TRBJ2-3, with TRBD1 matching 8 bases. This CDR3 has 13 amino acids. Germline-derived CDR1 and CDR2 are SNHLY and FYNNEI. V was clipped by 8 bases and J by 6 bases; unmatched bases: 7. The CDR3 DNA sequence: TGTGCCAGCGGGCGACAGGGGTACGATACGCAGTATTTT. It yields the protein CASGRQGYDTQYF.

This clone was picked up a small number of times. As DNA, the CDR3 is TGTGCCAGCGGAAGGGAGGCCGCAGCTTTCTTT. It yields the protein CASGREAAAFF. The chain carries TRBV9 and TRBJ1-1, with D hard to call. Germline V gene lookup returns CDR1 SGDLS and CDR2 YYNGEE. The V and J ends lost 7 bases and 10 bases respectively, with 14 bases between them. This CDR3 has 11 residues.

V usage is TRBV6-5 and J usage is TRBJ2-7; 7 bases are shared with TRBD1. This CDR3 region has 15 residues. Germline V gene sequence: CDR1 MNHEY, CDR2 SVGAGI. The ends lost 2 bases at V and 5 bases at J; junction bases unmatched: 9. CDR3 nucleotides: TGTGCCAGCAGTTACGTCGACAGGGTAGGGGACGAGCAGTACTTC. Protein sequence: CASSYVDRVGDEQYF.

CDR3 DNA: TGTGCCAGTAGAACTCGGGCTCGCTCTGGAAACACCATATATTTT. The encoded protein is CASRTRARSGNTIYF. This chain joins TRBV19 and TRBJ1-3; D not resolved. Trimming took off 6 bases at V and 0 bases at J, with 12 bases between the two ends. The germline gives CDR1 LNHDA, CDR2 SQIVND (reference sequence). The CDR3 has 15 amino acids. The full variable domain, rest sourced from reference TRBV19 and TRBJ1-3, is DGGITQSPKYLFRKEGQNVTLSCEQNLNHDAMYWYRQDPGQGLRLIYYSQIVNDFQKGDIAEGYSVSREKKESFPLTVTSAQKNPTAFYLCASRTRARSGNTIYFGEGSWLTVV.

The chain uses TRBV4-1 and TRBJ2-7; TRBD1 matches at 9 bases. The CDR3 has 17 residues. V lost 3 bases, J lost 2 bases, and 11 bases stayed unmatched. Per germline, CDR1 MGHRA and CDR2 YSYEKL. The CDR3 loop is CASSQVLGTGKTYEQYF. CDR3 DNA sequence: TGCGCCAGCAGCCAGGTGCTGGGGACAGGGAAGACCTACGAGCAGTACTTC.

The J gene is TRBJ2-1, the V gene TRBV7-8, with D possibly TRBD2 on 5 matching bases. CDR3 length: 16 residues. Trimming cost V 5 bases and J 2 bases, with 16 bases left between them. In germline, CDR1 is SGHVS, CDR2 FQNEAQ. CDR3 sequence reads: CASSPRVDYPYNEQFF. In nucleotides, the CDR3 is TGTGCCAGCAGCCCTAGGGTTGACTACCCCTACAATGAGCAGTTCTTC.

CDR3 bases: TGTGCCAGCAGCGTAGAAGGGTCGCACACCATATATTTT. Translated: CASSVEGSHTIYF. The chain recombines TRBV9 with TRBJ1-3; D remains ambiguous. Germline values: CDR1 SGDLS, CDR2 YYNGEE. CDR3 length equals 13 residues. V was trimmed by 0 bases and J by 8 bases, leaving 9 bases between them.

This clone was seen once. The rearrangement links TRBV2 to TRBJ2-5; 11 nucleotides agree with TRBD1. This CDR3 contains 15 residues. Germline lookup yields CDR1 SNHLY and CDR2 FYNNEI. V shed 6 bases, J shed 5 bases, and the junction held 8 bases outside the gene matches. The CDR3 coding sequence is TGTGCCAGCAGCAAGGACAGGGGGCATGGGGAGACCCAGTACTTC. As protein: CASSKDRGHGETQYF. The full variable domain, its missing parts supplied by reference TRBV2 and TRBJ2-5, is EPEVTQTPSHQVTQMGQEVILRCVPISNHLYFYWYRQILGQKVEFLVSFYNNEISEKSEIFDDQFSVERPDGSNFTLKIRSTKLEDSAMYFCASSKDRGHGETQYFGPGTRLLVL.